These T cell receptor beta chains were read from a single sample in a study of Tregs in tolerant kidney transplant recipients. Data came from immunoSEQ multiplex PCR; TCRdb stores just in-frame clones and leaves some out. The data show about 50,000 clones, more than 70% seen once. The input for sequencing was CD8+ T cells from blood (PBMCs), taken 12 months after the transplant. The receptors derive from a human patient who received a combined kidney and bone marrow transplant. Some of these T cells may belong to the graft donor. The CDR3 runs from the conserved cysteine through the conserved F or W. Each record gives: CDR3 protein, V gene.

CDR3aa: CATSRDLSRETQYF
v_gene: TRBV15

CDR3aa: CASGPTSASGNYNEQFF
v_gene: TRBV12-5

CDR3aa: CASGSLPDRQLNTGELFF
v_gene: TRBV12-5

CDR3aa: CASRSGVSTYEQYF
v_gene: TRBV27

CDR3aa: CASSLSQGALYYGYTF
v_gene: TRBV27

CDR3aa: CASSFEAGGFEQYF
v_gene: TRBV11-2

CDR3aa: CASSLATGGPNTGELFF
v_gene: TRBV7-9

CDR3aa: CASSFSMNTEAFF
v_gene: TRBV28

CDR3aa: CASSFAAPTYEQYF
v_gene: TRBV5-1

CDR3aa: CASSSGLGRNEQFF
v_gene: TRBV7-3

CDR3aa: CAIRGDRGISYEQYF
v_gene: TRBV10-3

CDR3aa: CASSQDPGVSYEQYF
v_gene: TRBV4-3

CDR3aa: CASSRQGAISPLHF
v_gene: TRBV19

CDR3aa: CASEDSKVEQFF
v_gene: TRBV19

CDR3aa: CASSPLTSGIYNEQFF
v_gene: TRBV11-2

CDR3aa: CASSPGGSVTEAFF
v_gene: TRBV4-3

CDR3aa: CASSPLQGSGTQYF
v_gene: TRBV4-2

CDR3aa: CASSQTGENAFF
v_gene: TRBV5-1

CDR3aa: CASSVWEASGEQYF
v_gene: TRBV2

CDR3aa: CASSFFGSGRLNTGELFF
v_gene: TRBV13

CDR3aa: CASSLGTGGMGQYF
v_gene: TRBV7-6

CDR3aa: CASSGGLAFEQFF
v_gene: TRBV13

CDR3aa: CAWRIYRDSYEQYF
v_gene: TRBV30

CDR3aa: CAWSRLAGSEQFF
v_gene: TRBV30

CDR3aa: CASSLDNTQETQYF
v_gene: TRBV7-8

CDR3aa: CASSFSTGRRTDTQYF
v_gene: TRBV5-1

CDR3aa: CASSFSGGGDGIQYF
v_gene: TRBV7-9

CDR3aa: CASSSIPGGADTQYF
v_gene: TRBV7-6

CDR3aa: CSVEVTNPCGYTF
v_gene: TRBV29-1

CDR3aa: CASSLSGGISYEQYF
v_gene: TRBV5-6

CDR3aa: CASSPRTGVGNEQFF
v_gene: TRBV7-2

CDR3aa: CASSVEQGLGIQYF
v_gene: TRBV9

CDR3aa: CASSELSRGVFSEQYF
v_gene: TRBV9

CDR3aa: CAISADNSYEQYF
v_gene: TRBV10-3

CDR3aa: CSTTSSSEQYF
v_gene: TRBV29-1

CDR3aa: CSVEEGATGLYEQFF
v_gene: TRBV29-1

CDR3aa: CASSSGTSGINEQFF
v_gene: TRBV13